The following is a T cell receptor beta chain sequence with its context. The CDR3 spans 17 residues. Germline lookup yields CDR1 LNHDA and CDR2 SQIVND (reference sequence). V shed 4 bases and J 8 bases; nucleotides not matched to a gene: 11. This entry comes from a study of blood T cell repertoires in COVID-19. The table came from immunoSEQ multiplex PCR; TCRdb's copy has only in-frame clones and leaves some out. The data contain roughly 30,000 clones, approximately 93% of them seen just once; the ten biggest clones take up under 4%. This TCR was recovered from a man between 60 and 70 years old with acute or convalescent COVID-19. Specimen: peripheral blood. The genes are TRBV19 and TRBJ1-4; TRBD1 agrees at 12 bases. The DNA for the CDR3 is TGTGCCAGTAGTAGCGGGACAGGGGGCGACGGGGGCGAAAAACTGTTTTTT. Amino acids: CASSSGTGGDGGEKLFF.